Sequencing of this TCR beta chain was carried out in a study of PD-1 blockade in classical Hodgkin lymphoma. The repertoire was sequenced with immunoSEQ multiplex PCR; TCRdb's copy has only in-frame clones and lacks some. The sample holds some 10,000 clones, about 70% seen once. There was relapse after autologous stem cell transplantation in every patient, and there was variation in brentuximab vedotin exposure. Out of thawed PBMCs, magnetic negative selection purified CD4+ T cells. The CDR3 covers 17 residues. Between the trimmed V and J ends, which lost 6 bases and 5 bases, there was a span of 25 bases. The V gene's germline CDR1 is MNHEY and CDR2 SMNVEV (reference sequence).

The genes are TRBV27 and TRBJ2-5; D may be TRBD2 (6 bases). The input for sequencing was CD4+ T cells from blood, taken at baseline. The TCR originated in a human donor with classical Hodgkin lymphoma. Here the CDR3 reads CASRHVGKGGSGETQYF. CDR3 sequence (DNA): TGTGCCAGCAGACACGTTGGGAAAGGAGGGAGCGGGGAGACCCAGTACTTC.